These T cell receptor beta chains were read from a single sample in a study of T cells in Graves' hyperthyroidism and ophthalmopathy. TCRdb ran MiXCR on the multiplex PCR reads and lists one entry per CDR3 protein. The profile shows roughly 840,000 distinct CDR3 sequences, roughly 40% of them singletons. Sequenced input: blood. Every receptor here comes from a man aged 18 to 35 with Graves' hyperthyroidism. Both conserved end residues are part of each CDR3.

TRBV13 CASSLWGGQPIPSYEQYF
TRBV12-5 CASGLQLDRGDEKLFF
TRBV2 CASSVGLAGGGEQFF
TRBV20-1 CSGRREGLYEQYF
TRBV5-6 CASSPRTGVETQYF
TRBV20-1 CSARDLRVSSYEQYF
TRBV5-1 CASSLGLAGSQETQYF
TRBV29-1 CSVGEGQGLSPLHF
TRBV7-8 CASSLGQGAGSPLHF
TRBV5-5 CASSPSTGGGNEKLFF
TRBV9 CASSVGAGSDTYEQYF
TRBV25-1 CASTREGARAEAFF
TRBV7-2 CASSQLHRGHTEAFF
TRBV20-1 CSARDRPYQPQHF
TRBV5-6 CASSFGGGSSYEQYF
TRBV29-1 CSVEEAQETQYF
TRBV7-2 CASSIRTGEAYGYTF
TRBV6-5 CASSLETGRTEAFF
TRBV20-1 CSARRDSLNQPQHF
TRBV20-1 CSAKGISGVYEQYF
TRBV20-1 CSALGSQETQYF
TRBV2 CASSAQGAANEKLFF
TRBV20-1 CSARYPGTDVF
TRBV6-5 CASSYFPGAEDGYTF
TRBV7-3 CASSLNSATQETQYF
TRBV29-1 CSAGQGATNYGYTF
TRBV5-1 CASSRLAGADYGYTF
TRBV25-1 CASSYSGIEETQYF
TRBV11-2 CASSLIPVSSYGQYF
TRBV2 CASSDGGQGDLETQYF
TRBV9 CASSSRTETNTEAFF
TRBV12-3/TRBV12-4 CASSVSGSEETQYF
TRBV6-1 CASSERAGVLFF
TRBV12-3/TRBV12-4 CASLGQGRNSPLHF
TRBV25-1 CASSFGGGTGELFF
TRBV9 CASSKGASPVNEQYF
TRBV9 CASSFKPGRNTEAFF
TRBV10-1 CASSFWNRGTMNTEAFF
TRBV5-1 CASSPDHEQYF
TRBV10-3 CAISESRQNYGYTF
TRBV14 CASSQEPAGGPYEQYF
TRBV4-1 CASSHEGQGGIHEQYF
TRBV7-2 CASSLALTRAAGKLFF
TRBV10-3 CAIGVNTEAFF
TRBV7-9 CASSRRGGQKNTEAFF
TRBV6-5 CASSYSSQETQYF